The T cell receptor beta chain described here comes from a study of blood T cell repertoires in COVID-19. Study-wide background: PBMCs, B-cell-depleted T cells, or T cells provided the cDNA or gDNA that made up the material.

In the study's own analysis: Amplification from reference gene primers served as the basis for estimated nucleated cell counts. Clones were sequenced by immunoSEQ multiplex PCR, and TCRdb holds only the in-frame ones, with some missing. V and J calls and clone size come straight from that table; D and trimming were deduced from the DNA. The sample shows almost 250,000 clones, over 75% of them seen only once. Those who participated ranged in age from roughly 18 to 100 years and resided in roughly 26 US areas. Cohorts were determined from participant-reported clinical history. The table lists this clone with many counts. The CDR3 covers 17 residues. The J segment lost 2 bases and the V segment lost 0 bases, leaving 9 bases of the junction unmatched. Looked up from germline, CDR1 is MGHRA and CDR2 is YSYEKL.

This sequence originates from a woman aged 45-65 years with acute COVID-19. The chain recombines TRBV4-1 with TRBJ1-2, with TRBD1 matching over 7 bases. The sequenced sample was PBMCs or T cells enriched from blood (not recorded which). The CDR3, as DNA: TGCGCCAGCAGCCAAGAGGGCGGGACAGCTCTAAACTATGGCTACACCTTC. It encodes CASSQEGGTALNYGYTF.